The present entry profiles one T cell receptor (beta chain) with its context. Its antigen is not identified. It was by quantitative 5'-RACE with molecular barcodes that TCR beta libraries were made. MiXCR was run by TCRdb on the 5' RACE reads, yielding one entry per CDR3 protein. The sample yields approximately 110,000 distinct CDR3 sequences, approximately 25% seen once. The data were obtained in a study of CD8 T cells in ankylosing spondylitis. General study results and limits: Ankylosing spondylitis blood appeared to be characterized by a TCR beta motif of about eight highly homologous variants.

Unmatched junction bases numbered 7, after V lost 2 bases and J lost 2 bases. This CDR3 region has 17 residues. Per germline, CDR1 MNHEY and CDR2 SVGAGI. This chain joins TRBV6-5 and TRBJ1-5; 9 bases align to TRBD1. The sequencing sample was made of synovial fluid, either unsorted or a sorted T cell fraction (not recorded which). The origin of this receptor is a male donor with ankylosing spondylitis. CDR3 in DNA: TGTGCCAGCAGTTACGCGACAGGGGGTGCGGGCAATCAGCCCCAGCATTTT. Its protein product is CASSYATGGAGNQPQHF.